This TCR beta chain was sequenced for a study of T cells in Graves' hyperthyroidism and ophthalmopathy. The CDR3 has 14 amino acids. V was clipped by 5 bases and J by 2 bases, with 10 bases between them. From germline, CDR1 is ENHRY and CDR2 SYGVKD. RNA transcripts were the template for amplifying TCR beta CDR3 regions. HTBI primers were employed in a first-round RT-PCR of the TCR CDR3. Using its own MiXCR run on the multiplex PCR reads, TCRdb lists one record per CDR3 protein. The top ten hold 34% of the sample, which has hundreds of thousands of distinct CDR3 sequences, about a fifth seen once. The specimen sequenced was blood. The V gene is TRBV10-3, the J gene TRBJ1-5; D unclear. The TCR sequence derives from a man aged 25-45 years with Graves' ophthalmopathy. This chain's CDR3 is CAISTGPGNQPQHF. The CDR3 DNA reads as TGTGCCATCAGTACCGGACCTGGCAATCAGCCCCAGCATTTT.